The 20 T cell receptor beta chains below come from one sample, sequenced in a study of T cell responses to AZD1222 COVID-19 vaccine. Generated by immunoSEQ multiplex PCR, the TCRdb table keeps only in-frame clones and is missing some. The sample lists 75,000 to 80,000 clones, around 90% occurring once. The sequencing here drew on peripheral blood, taken 28 days after the second AZD1222 dose. The receptors originated from an adult who received the AZD1222 COVID-19 vaccine.

The rearrangement uses TRBV4-3 and TRBJ2-1, with 11 positions matching TRBD2. The CDR3 contains 16 residues. J lost 4 bases, V lost 1 base, and 3 bases had no gene match. CDR1 and CDR2 (germline): LGHNA, YSLEER. This CDR3 reads CASSQVAGGQYNEQFF. CDR3 DNA sequence: TGCGCCAGCAGCCAAGTAGCGGGGGGGCAATACAATGAGCAGTTCTTC.

For this clone: A junction end diverges from the germline sequence, so it may reflect a read error. The V call is TRBV7-2, the J call TRBJ2-3; 8 bases are a match to TRBD2. The CDR3 is 17 amino acids. CDR1 and CDR2 (germline): SGHTA, FQGNSA. DNA for the CDR3: TGTGCCAGCAGCTTAGCGGGATTCGGCGGGGGGCCCAGTTTGGAGGATTTT. Protein: CASSLAGFGGGPSLEDF.

CDR3 coding DNA: TGTGCCAGCAACCGTCCGGGACAGGGGGCTTACGAGCAGTACTTC. Its translation is CASNRPGQGAYEQYF. The chain has TRBV5-6 and TRBJ2-7; TRBD1 agrees at 12 bases. The CDR3 contains 15 residues. Germline V gene lookup returns CDR1 SGHDT and CDR2 YYEEEE. V shed 6 bases and J 4 bases; nucleotides not matched to a gene: 8.

CDR3 sequence: CASSFDSYEQYF. CDR3 DNA: TGTGCCAGCAGTTTCGACAGCTACGAGCAGTACTTC. The rearrangement links TRBV6-5 to TRBJ2-7, with a possible D match to TRBD1 (5 bases). V dropped 4 bases and J dropped 3 bases, with 7 bases sitting between them. The CDR3 covers 12 residues. Germline CDR1 is MNHEY and CDR2 is SVGAGI.

The chain recombines TRBV4-1 with TRBJ2-7; D may correspond to TRBD1 or TRBD2 (6 bases each). Trimming left V 3 bases short and J 2 bases short, with 8 bases between. The CDR3 is 13 residues long. Germline V gene lookup returns CDR1 MGHRA and CDR2 YSYEKL. In DNA form, the CDR3 reads TGCGCCAGCAGCCAGGAGGGGGCCTACGAGCAGTACTTC. It codes for CASSQEGAYEQYF.

The rearrangement uses TRBV10-3 and TRBJ1-6, with D possibly being TRBD1 (5 bases). Germline V gene sequence: CDR1 ENHRY, CDR2 SYGVKD. The V end was cut by 7 bases, the J end by 7 bases, with 11 bases between. The CDR3 totals 13 residues. CDR3 DNA sequence: TGTGCCATCAACGGGGCAGGGAATTCACCCCTCCACTTT. It specifies CAINGAGNSPLHF.

A few counts support this clone. The genes are TRBV19 and TRBJ1-6; D gene ambiguous. Looked up from germline, CDR1 is LNHDA and CDR2 is SQIVND (reference sequence). This CDR3 has 15 amino acids. Trimming left V 3 bases short and J 4 bases short, with 10 bases between. CDR3 DNA sequence: TGTGCCAGTAGTATCGGGCTATGGTATAATTCACCCCTCCACTTT. Its protein product is CASSIGLWYNSPLHF.

This clone was found once. The chain combines TRBV11-2 with TRBJ1-2; a possible D gene is TRBD1 (5 bases). V was shortened by 5 bases and J by 2 bases, with 15 bases between the two germline ends. Per the germline V gene, CDR1 is SGHAT and CDR2 is FQNNGV. The CDR3 extends over 15 amino acids. The CDR3 here is CASSTFRGRNYGYTF. The CDR3 nucleotides read TGTGCCAGCAGCACTTTCCGGGGACGAAACTATGGCTACACCTTC.

The chain joins TRBV18 to TRBJ1-5, with D maybe TRBD1 (6 bases). Germline values: CDR1 KGHSH, CDR2 LQKENI. This CDR3 is 13 amino acids long. With 8 bases removed from V and 7 bases from J, the gap between germline ends came to 15 bases. CDR3 region: CASRGGDHQPQHF. The CDR3 DNA reads as TGTGCCAGCAGGGGGGGGGATCACCAGCCCCAGCATTTT.

The rearrangement uses TRBV19 and TRBJ1-5; D unclear. Trimming took off 1 base at V and 4 bases at J, with 11 bases between the two ends. Germline CDR1 and CDR2: LNHDA and SQIVND (reference sequence). This CDR3 contains 15 residues. The CDR3 reads CASSIGNSGNQPQHF. CDR3 DNA: TGTGCCAGTAGTATAGGGAACAGTGGAAATCAGCCCCAGCATTTT.

The gene calls are TRBV18 and TRBJ1-1; D may be TRBD1 (6 bases). V lost 3 bases to trimming and J lost 1 base, with 12 bases between them. Germline lookup yields CDR1 KGHSH and CDR2 LQKENI. The CDR3 totals 15 residues. CDR3 amino acids: CASSPRGARNTEAFF. CDR3 DNA sequence: TGTGCCAGCTCACCGCGGGGGGCTAGGAACACTGAAGCTTTCTTT. Full variable domain (remainder filled in from reference TRBV18 and TRBJ1-1): NAGVMQNPRHLVRRRGQEARLRCSPMKGHSHVYWYRQLPEEGLKFMVYLQKENIIDESGMPKERFSAEFPKEGPSILRIQQVVRGDSAAYFCASSPRGARNTEAFFGQGTRLTVV.

The chain couples TRBV6-5 to TRBJ2-7; no definite D call. The CDR3 spans 11 residues. Trimming took off 8 bases at V and 6 bases at J, with 11 bases between the two ends. CDR1 MNHEY and CDR2 SVGAGI come from the germline V gene. The CDR3 reads CASRSPLEQYF. DNA for the CDR3: TGTGCCAGCCGCTCCCCCCTCGAGCAGTACTTC.

The chain combines TRBV6-4 with TRBJ2-1; D is uncertain. This CDR3 region has 13 residues. Between the trimmed V and J ends, which lost 5 bases and 8 bases, there was a span of 13 bases. CDR1 MRHNA and CDR2 SNTAGT come from the germline V gene. The CDR3, as DNA: TGTGCCAGCAGTAGCCTAGGGTTCGATGAGCAGTTCTTC. Encoded protein: CASSSLGFDEQFF.

The genes are TRBV5-1 and TRBJ1-2; D is undetermined. Germline V gene data show CDR1 as SGHRS and CDR2 as YFSETQ. The CDR3 length is 16 residues. Deletions cut 4 bases from V and 0 bases from J, with 16 bases between. CDR3 in DNA: TGCGCCAGCAGCCGAAATCCCACAGAGACTAACTATGGCTACACCTTC. Encoded protein: CASSRNPTETNYGYTF.

J is TRBJ2-7 and V is TRBV5-5; TRBD2 matches at 11 bases. J gave up 0 bases and V 3 bases, and 5 bases lay outside the gene matches. The CDR3 contains 16 residues. Germline CDR1 and CDR2: SGHKS and YYEKEE (reference sequence). The CDR3 protein is CASSWTSGYPSYEQYF. The CDR3 DNA sequence: TGTGCCAGCAGCTGGACTAGCGGGTACCCCTCCTACGAGCAGTACTTC.

The chain combines TRBV5-4 with TRBJ1-2, with D uncertain. From germline, CDR1 is SGHNT and CDR2 YYREEE (reference sequence). With 3 bases removed from V and 2 bases from J, the gap between germline ends came to 11 bases. The CDR3 is 14 residues long. In DNA, the CDR3 is TGTGCCAGCAGCTCTAGCATACAAAACTATGGCTACACCTTC. It specifies CASSSSIQNYGYTF. Complete variable domain (other parts from reference TRBV5-4 and TRBJ1-2): ETGVTQSPTHLIKTRGQQVTLRCSSQSGHNTVSWYQQALGQGPQFIFQYYREEENGRGNFPPRFSGLQFPNYSSELNVNALELDDSALYLCASSSSIQNYGYTFGSGTRLTVV.

The chain recombines TRBV5-6 with TRBJ1-1; the D gene is possibly TRBD1 (6 bases). CDR1 is SGHDT, CDR2 YYEEEE, per germline. This CDR3 contains 16 residues. V was pared by 3 bases and J by 0 bases, with 15 bases between. This chain's CDR3 is CASSSSAGGMNTEAFF. CDR3 DNA: TGTGCCAGCAGCTCCTCCGCTGGGGGCATGAACACTGAAGCTTTCTTT.

This rearrangement joins TRBV3-1 (or the pseudogene TRBV3-2) to TRBJ2-2; D is possibly TRBD1 (6 bases). Trimming left V 1 base short and J 4 bases short, with 7 bases between. CDR1 LGHDT and CDR2 YNNKEL come from the germline V gene (reference sequence). CDR3 length equals 14 residues. CDR3: CASSQGTVTGELFF. In DNA form, the CDR3 reads TGTGCCAGCAGCCAAGGGACAGTCACCGGGGAGCTGTTTTTT.

This chain links TRBV11-2 with TRBJ1-2, with TRBD1 as a possible D gene (6 bases). CDR1 and CDR2 (germline): SGHAT, FQNNGV. This CDR3 is 18 amino acids long. Trimming pared 5 bases from V and 0 bases from J, leaving 22 bases between. The CDR3 sequence is CASSRRKIGQRPNYGYTF. DNA of the CDR3: TGTGCCAGCAGCCGACGAAAAATAGGACAGCGACCTAACTATGGCTACACCTTC.

The chain is built from TRBV3-1 (or the pseudogene TRBV3-2) and TRBJ1-6; the D is unclear. V shed 4 bases and J shed 9 bases, with 10 bases lying between them. The CDR3 is made up of 13 amino acids. The germline CDR1 and CDR2 sequences are LGHDT and YNNKEL (reference sequence). CDR3 nucleotides: TGTGCCAGCAGCCCGACATTCAGTTCACCCCTCCACTTT. This translates into CASSPTFSSPLHF.